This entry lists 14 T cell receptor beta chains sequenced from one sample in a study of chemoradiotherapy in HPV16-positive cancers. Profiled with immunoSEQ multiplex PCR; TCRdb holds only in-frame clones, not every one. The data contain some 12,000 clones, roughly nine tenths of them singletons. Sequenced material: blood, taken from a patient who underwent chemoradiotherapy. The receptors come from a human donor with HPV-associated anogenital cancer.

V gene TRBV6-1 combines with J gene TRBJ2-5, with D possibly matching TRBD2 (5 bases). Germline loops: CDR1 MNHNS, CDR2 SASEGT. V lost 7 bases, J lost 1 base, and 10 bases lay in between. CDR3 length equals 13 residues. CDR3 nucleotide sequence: TGTGCCAGCACCCTCCGGGGCCAAGAGACCCAGTACTTC. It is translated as CASTLRGQETQYF.

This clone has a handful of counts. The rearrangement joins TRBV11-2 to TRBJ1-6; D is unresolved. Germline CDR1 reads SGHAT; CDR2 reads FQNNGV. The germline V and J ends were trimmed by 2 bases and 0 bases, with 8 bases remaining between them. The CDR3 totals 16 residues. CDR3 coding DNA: TGTGCCAGCAGCTTATCTCCGAGCTCCTATAATTCACCCCTCCACTTT. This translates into CASSLSPSSYNSPLHF.

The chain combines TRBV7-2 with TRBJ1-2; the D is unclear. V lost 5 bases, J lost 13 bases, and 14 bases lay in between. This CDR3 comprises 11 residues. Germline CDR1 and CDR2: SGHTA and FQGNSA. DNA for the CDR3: TGTGCCAGCAGCCCCCGGACGGCTCTCACCTTC. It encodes CASSPRTALTF.

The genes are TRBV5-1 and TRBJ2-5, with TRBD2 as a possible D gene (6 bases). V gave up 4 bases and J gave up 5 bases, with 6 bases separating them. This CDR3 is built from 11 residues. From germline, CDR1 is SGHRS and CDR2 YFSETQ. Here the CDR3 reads CASSGGETQYF. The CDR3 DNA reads TGCGCCAGCAGCGGGGGGGAGACCCAGTACTTC.

The DNA of the CDR3 is TGCGCCAGCAGTCCTCTGTCGGGGGGGCCTGGTGAGCAGTTCTTC. Its protein is CASSPLSGGPGEQFF. This chain uses TRBV10-1 with TRBJ2-1; TRBD2 aligns across 8 bases. The germline V gene encodes CDR1 WNHNN and CDR2 SYGVQD (reference sequence). The CDR3 extends over 15 amino acids. The trim removed 5 bases at V and 9 bases at J, leaving 12 bases unmatched.

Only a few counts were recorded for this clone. The CDR3 DNA sequence: TGCGCCAGCAGTGAGTCAGGGAAGGTTGGAGCTTTCTTT. This encodes CASSESGKVGAFF. The genes are TRBV10-1 and TRBJ1-1; D unresolved. In germline, CDR1 is WNHNN, CDR2 SYGVQD (reference sequence). The CDR3 sequence is 13 residues long. Trimming removed 0 bases at V and 10 bases at J, with 12 bases between.

The CDR3 protein is CASSFRSYNEQFF. DNA of the CDR3: TGTGCCAGCAGCTTCCGGTCTTACAATGAGCAGTTCTTC. J is TRBJ2-1 and V is TRBV11-3, with D unclear. Germline V CDR1 and CDR2: SGHNT, YENEEA. V shed 3 bases and J shed 4 bases, with 7 bases lying between them. The CDR3 has 13 amino acids. The full variable domain, in which reference TRBV11-3 and TRBJ2-1 provide the parts outside the CDR3, is EAGVVQSPRYKIIEKKQPVAFWCNPISGHNTLYWYLQNLGQGPELLIRYENEEAVDDSQLPKDRFSAERLKGVDSTLKIQPAELGDSAVYLCASSFRSYNEQFFGPGTRLTVL.

The CDR3 is CASSVFDRPGSYGYTF. The CDR3 DNA follows: TGTGCCAGCAGCGTATTTGACAGGCCGGGGAGCTATGGCTACACCTTC. V usage is TRBV9 and J usage is TRBJ1-2; a weak D match, TRBD1 (6 bases). Trimming removed 1 base from V and 4 bases from J, with 17 bases in between. This CDR3 has 16 amino acids. The germline CDR1 and CDR2 sequences are SGDLS and YYNGEE.

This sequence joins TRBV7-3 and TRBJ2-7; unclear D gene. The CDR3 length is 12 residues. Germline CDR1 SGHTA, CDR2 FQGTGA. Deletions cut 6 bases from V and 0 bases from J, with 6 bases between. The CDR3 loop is CASRSDSYEQYF. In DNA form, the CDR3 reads TGTGCCAGCAGATCGGACTCCTACGAGCAGTACTTC.

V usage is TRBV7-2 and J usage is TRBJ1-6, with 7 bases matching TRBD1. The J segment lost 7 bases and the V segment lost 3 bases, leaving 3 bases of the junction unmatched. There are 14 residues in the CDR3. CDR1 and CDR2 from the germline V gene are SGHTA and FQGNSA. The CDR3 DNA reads TGTGCCAGCAGCTTTGGGGGACAGAATTCACCCCTCCACTTT. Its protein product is CASSFGGQNSPLHF.

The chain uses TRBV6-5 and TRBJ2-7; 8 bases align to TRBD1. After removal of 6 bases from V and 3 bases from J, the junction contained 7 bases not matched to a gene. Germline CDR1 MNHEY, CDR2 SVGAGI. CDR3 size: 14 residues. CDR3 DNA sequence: TGTGCCAGCAGGACCTGGACAGGGAACTACGAGCAGTACTTC. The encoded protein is CASRTWTGNYEQYF.

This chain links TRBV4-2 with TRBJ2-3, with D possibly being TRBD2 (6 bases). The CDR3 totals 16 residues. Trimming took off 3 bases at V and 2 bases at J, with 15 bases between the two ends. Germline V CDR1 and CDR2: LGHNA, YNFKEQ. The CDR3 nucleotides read TGTGCCAGCAGCCAGGGGGTGGGGACTCCCACAGATACGCAGTATTTT. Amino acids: CASSQGVGTPTDTQYF.

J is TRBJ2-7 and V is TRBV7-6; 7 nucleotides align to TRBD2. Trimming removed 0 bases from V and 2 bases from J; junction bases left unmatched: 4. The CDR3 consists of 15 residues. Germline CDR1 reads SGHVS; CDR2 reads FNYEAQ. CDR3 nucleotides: TGTGCCAGCAGCTTAGCGGGGGGGAATACCTACGAGCAGTACTTC. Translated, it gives CASSLAGGNTYEQYF.

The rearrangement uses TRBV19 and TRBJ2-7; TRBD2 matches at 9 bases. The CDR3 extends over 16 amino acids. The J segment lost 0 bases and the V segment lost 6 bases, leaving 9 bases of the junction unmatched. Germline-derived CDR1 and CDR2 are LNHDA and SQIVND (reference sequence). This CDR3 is CASSESSGTYSYEQYF. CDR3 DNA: TGTGCCAGTAGCGAATCTAGCGGGACATACTCCTACGAGCAGTACTTC.